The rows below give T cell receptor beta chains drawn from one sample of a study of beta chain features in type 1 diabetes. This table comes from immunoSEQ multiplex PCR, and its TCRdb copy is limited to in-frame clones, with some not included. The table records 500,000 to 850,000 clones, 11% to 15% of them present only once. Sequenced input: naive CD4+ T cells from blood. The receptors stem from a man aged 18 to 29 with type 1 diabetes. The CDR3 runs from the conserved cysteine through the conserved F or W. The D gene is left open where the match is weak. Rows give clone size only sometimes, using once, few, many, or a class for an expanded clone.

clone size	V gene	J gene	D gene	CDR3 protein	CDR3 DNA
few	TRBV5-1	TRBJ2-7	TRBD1	CASSSPGLLIDRGKNEQYF	TGCGCCAGCAGCTCACCGGGACTCCTCATTGACAGGGGAAAGAACGAGCAGTACTTC
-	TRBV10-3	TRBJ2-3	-	CAISGASGDTQYF	TGTGCCATCAGTGGGGCTAGTGGGGATACGCAGTATTTT
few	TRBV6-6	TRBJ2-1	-	CASIGTSSYNEQFF	TGTGCCAGCATTGGAACCAGCTCCTACAATGAGCAGTTCTTC
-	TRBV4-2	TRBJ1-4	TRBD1	CASSQYRGQNEKLFF	TGTGCCAGCAGCCAATACAGGGGGCAGAATGAAAAACTGTTTTTT
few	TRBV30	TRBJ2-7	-	CAWSVLTGINEQYF	TGTGCCTGGAGTGTACTTACAGGGATAAACGAGCAGTACTTC
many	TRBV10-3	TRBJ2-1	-	CAMSTGEGYEQFF	TGTGCCATGTCAACGGGAGAAGGCTATGAGCAGTTCTTC
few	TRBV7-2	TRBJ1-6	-	CASSLVGGGLVSPLHF	TGTGCCAGCAGCTTAGTTGGAGGAGGTCTGGTTTCACCCCTCCACTTT
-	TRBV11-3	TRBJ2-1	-	CASSSRDHWANEQFF	TGTGCCAGCAGCTCACGGGACCATTGGGCCAATGAGCAGTTCTTC
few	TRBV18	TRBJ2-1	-	CASSPIRVNVNNEQFF	TGTGCCAGCTCACCAATACGGGTCAATGTAAACAATGAGCAGTTCTTC
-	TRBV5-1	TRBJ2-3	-	CASSLSPGPFTDTQYF	TGCGCCAGCAGCTTGAGCCCGGGTCCCTTCACAGATACGCAGTATTTT